This entry lists 22 T cell receptor beta chains sequenced from one sample in a study of CD8 T cells in Susac syndrome. Reverse transcription used about 0.45 to 1 ug RNA and random hexamers. TCRdb processed the immunoSEQ multiplex PCR reads anew with MiXCR; each CDR3 protein has one entry. Counted here are 120,000 or so distinct CDR3 sequences, 85% to 95% occurring once; the ten biggest clones make up more than 0.25%. The specimen was CD8+ T cells from PBMCs. Receptors originate from a human donor with Susac syndrome.

The CDR3 region is CASRPLGGRSPLHF. CDR3 DNA: TGTGCCAGCAGGCCTCTGGGGGGCCGGTCACCCCTCCACTTT. This sequence joins TRBV14 and TRBJ1-6, with a tentative D call TRBD1 (6 bases). The germline gives CDR1 SGHDN, CDR2 FVKESK. The CDR3 consists of 14 residues. V gave up 6 bases and J gave up 10 bases, with 16 bases separating them.

This clonotype was recorded once. The rearrangement uses TRBV2 and TRBJ1-1, with D unresolved. Trimming pared 3 bases from V and 0 bases from J, leaving 5 bases between. Germline CDR1 SNHLY, CDR2 FYNNEI. This CDR3 spans 13 amino acids. The CDR3 loop reads CASSDGLNTEAFF. For the CDR3, the DNA is TGTGCCAGCAGTGATGGGTTGAACACTGAAGCTTTCTTT. The complete variable domain, with remaining parts taken from reference TRBV2 and TRBJ1-1, reads EPEVTQTPSHQVTQMGQEVILRCVPISNHLYFYWYRQILGQKVEFLVSFYNNEISEKSEIFDDQFSVERPDGSNFTLKIRSTKLEDSAMYFCASSDGLNTEAFFGQGTRLTVV.

The V gene is TRBV19, the J gene TRBJ1-2, with D tentatively TRBD1 (5 bases). The germline gives CDR1 LNHDA, CDR2 SQIVND (reference sequence). Trimming stripped 6 bases from V and 6 bases from J, with 11 bases between. This CDR3 comprises 12 residues. CDR3 region: CASRSGGDGYTF. The CDR3 DNA reads as TGTGCCAGTAGGTCCGGAGGGGATGGCTACACCTTC. The full variable domain, in which reference TRBV19 and TRBJ1-2 provide the parts outside the CDR3, is DGGITQSPKYLFRKEGQNVTLSCEQNLNHDAMYWYRQDPGQGLRLIYYSQIVNDFQKGDIAEGYSVSREKKESFPLTVTSAQKNPTAFYLCASRSGGDGYTFGSGTRLTVV.

This chain joins TRBV3-1 and TRBJ1-5; 9 bases are a match to TRBD1. CDR1 is LGHDT and CDR2 is YNNKEL in the germline V gene (reference sequence). J was trimmed by 2 bases and V by 2 bases; bases with no gene match: 10. The CDR3 contains 18 residues. CDR3 DNA sequence: TGTGCCAGCAGCCAACGGGACAGGGATATTCGGGGCAATCAGCCCCAGCATTTT. This encodes CASSQRDRDIRGNQPQHF.

The rearrangement uses TRBV6-1 and TRBJ2-5, with 11 bases that match TRBD1. Losses at the gene ends were 5 bases for V and 5 bases for J; bases not matched to a gene: 10. Germline lookup yields CDR1 MNHNS and CDR2 SASEGT. The CDR3 consists of 16 residues. CDR3 nucleotides: TGTGCCAGCAGTCCCCAAGGACAGGGGGCAGGTGAGACCCAGTACTTC. It codes for CASSPQGQGAGETQYF.

The J gene is TRBJ2-5, the V gene TRBV20-1; tentative D call: TRBD2 (7 bases). Germline assignment: CDR1 DFQATT and CDR2 SNEGSKA (reference sequence). The ends were cut back, 6 bases at V and 7 bases at J, with 21 bases in the middle. The CDR3 is made up of 14 amino acids. CDR3 protein: CSAARLGGEGTQYF. In nucleotides, the CDR3 is TGCAGTGCCGCTAGATTAGGGGGGGAGGGGACCCAGTACTTC.

This sequence joins TRBV29-1 and TRBJ2-2; D is ambiguous. Trimming pared 4 bases from V and 0 bases from J, leaving 6 bases between. The germline V gene encodes CDR1 SQVTM and CDR2 ANQGSEA. The CDR3 contains 13 residues. The CDR3 region is CSVGVPNTGELFF. For the CDR3, the DNA is TGCAGCGTTGGGGTGCCGAACACCGGGGAGCTGTTTTTT.

The CDR3 coding sequence is TGTGCCTGGAGTGTAATTCCAGATACGCAGTATTTT. Translated: CAWSVIPDTQYF. J is TRBJ2-3 and V is TRBV30; D is unresolved. V gave up 0 bases and J gave up 4 bases, with 5 bases separating them. The V gene's germline CDR1 is GTSNPN and CDR2 SVGIG (reference sequence). The CDR3 totals 12 residues.

V and J are TRBV29-1 and TRBJ1-2; TRBD1 is a possible D gene (6 bases). Germline lookup yields CDR1 SQVTM and CDR2 ANQGSEA. The CDR3 has 11 amino acids. V was cut by 7 bases and J by 7 bases, with 13 bases left in between. CDR3: CSGVGGGGYTF. DNA of the CDR3: TGCAGCGGCGTCGGGGGCGGTGGCTACACCTTC. Variable domain in full (rest from reference TRBV29-1 and TRBJ1-2): SAVISQKPSRDICQRGTSLTIQCQVDSQVTMMFWYRQQPGQSLTLIATANQGSEATYESGFVIDKFPISRPNLTFSTLTVSNMSPEDSSIYLCSGVGGGGYTFGSGTRLTVV.

The V gene is TRBV20-1, the J gene TRBJ2-5; 14 nucleotides line up with TRBD2. The CDR3 has 16 residues. V was clipped by 3 bases and J by 7 bases; unmatched bases: 10. CDR1 is DFQATT and CDR2 is SNEGSKA in the germline V gene (reference sequence). The CDR3 reads CSASGLAGGQVLTQYF. In DNA form, the CDR3 reads TGCAGTGCTAGTGGACTAGCGGGGGGCCAGGTGTTGACCCAGTACTTC.

Of note for this clonotype: At one end the junction does not follow the germline gene, possibly because of a read error. The CDR3 loop is CASSQVGYEQYF. CDR3 in DNA: TGTGCCAGCAGCCAAGTTGGCTACGAGCAGTACTTC. The chain employs TRBV4-1 and TRBJ2-7; D is undetermined. CDR3 length equals 12 residues. The germline gives CDR1 MGHRA, CDR2 YSYEKL.

CDR3 nucleotides: TGTGCCAGTAGCGCTAGCGGGGGGGATCACAATGAGCAGTTCTTC. Translated, it gives CASSASGGDHNEQFF. The chain couples TRBV19 to TRBJ2-1, with 12 bases aligning to TRBD2. V gave up 6 bases and J gave up 5 bases; unmatched junction bases: 5. Germline V gene data show CDR1 as LNHDA and CDR2 as SQIVND (reference sequence). The CDR3 extends over 15 amino acids.

The chain combines TRBV7-9 with TRBJ2-1, with D possibly TRBD2 on 7 matching bases. The length of the CDR3 is 17 residues. Germline-derived CDR1 and CDR2 are SEHNR and FQNEAQ (reference sequence). V dropped 1 base and J dropped 5 bases, with 18 bases sitting between them. The CDR3 protein is CASSLEAFTGGHNEQFF. CDR3 nucleotide sequence: TGTGCCAGCAGCTTAGAGGCCTTTACGGGGGGCCACAATGAGCAGTTCTTC.

The V call is TRBV27, the J call TRBJ2-7; a possible D gene is TRBD1 (6 bases). This CDR3 is 15 amino acids long. The germline CDR1 and CDR2 sequences are MNHEY and SMNVEV (reference sequence). The ends were cut back, 2 bases at V and 9 bases at J, with 20 bases in the middle. The CDR3 loop reads CASSLNRERPGRQYF. CDR3 nucleotides: TGTGCCAGCAGTTTAAACAGGGAGCGGCCGGGGCGGCAGTACTTC.

The chain couples TRBV5-1 to TRBJ2-5; D is perhaps TRBD1 or TRBD2 (6 bases each). The CDR3 extends over 14 amino acids. V shed 4 bases and J shed 4 bases, with 14 bases lying between them. The germline V gene encodes CDR1 SGHRS and CDR2 YFSETQ. The CDR3: CASSPLEGGETQYF. The CDR3 DNA follows: TGCGCCAGCAGCCCCCTGGAGGGGGGAGAGACCCAGTACTTC.

The rearrangement joins TRBV9 to TRBJ2-1; D remains unclear. This CDR3 is 11 amino acids long. Germline V gene data show CDR1 as SGDLS and CDR2 as YYNGEE. V was pared by 2 bases and J by 6 bases, with 3 bases between. CDR3 loop: CASSVTNEQFF. CDR3 DNA sequence: TGTGCCAGCAGCGTCACCAATGAGCAGTTCTTC.

The rearrangement uses TRBV5-4 and TRBJ2-7; D possibly uses TRBD1 or TRBD2 (5 bases each). Per the germline V gene, CDR1 is SGHNT and CDR2 is YYREEE (reference sequence). Trimming removed 5 bases at V and 5 bases at J, with 14 bases between. CDR3 length: 13 residues. CDR3 coding DNA: TGTGCCAGCAGACTGTGGGGGAACGACGAGCAGTACTTC. This sequence encodes CASRLWGNDEQYF.

The chain carries TRBV19 and TRBJ2-5; D is perhaps TRBD1 (7 bases). CDR3 size: 14 residues. Trimming shortened V by 7 bases and J by 2 bases, and 14 bases separated the two germline ends. Germline V lookup: CDR1 LNHDA, CDR2 SQIVND (reference sequence). CDR3 sequence (DNA): TGTGCCAGTACCAGACAGGGAGGTCAAGAGACCCAGTACTTC. It translates to CASTRQGGQETQYF.

The chain joins TRBV25-1 to TRBJ2-3; 7 bases align to TRBD1. This CDR3 has 18 amino acids. Per germline, CDR1 MGHDK and CDR2 SYGVNS. V lost 2 bases and J lost 4; bases outside the gene matches: 15. The CDR3 protein is CASSEGRAQGVAADTQYF. For the CDR3, the DNA is TGTGCCAGCAGTGAAGGCCGGGCTCAGGGGGTAGCCGCAGATACGCAGTATTTT.

The chain is built from TRBV24-1 and TRBJ1-1; 7 positions agree with TRBD1. Looked up from germline, CDR1 is KGHDR and CDR2 is SFDVKD. Trimming at V came to 6 bases and at J to 8 bases, leaving 5 bases not matched to a gene. The CDR3 is 12 amino acids. CDR3 sequence (DNA): TGTGCCACCAGTACTCGACAGGGCGAAGCTTTCTTT. This encodes CATSTRQGEAFF.

The gene calls are TRBV20-1 and TRBJ2-3; 12 nucleotides line up with TRBD2. Trimming cost V 3 bases and J 4 bases; bases outside gene matches: 5. Germline V CDR1 and CDR2: DFQATT, SNEGSKA (reference sequence). CDR3 length: 15 residues. This CDR3 reads CSARPGLAGSDTQYF. The DNA of the CDR3 is TGCAGTGCTAGGCCGGGACTAGCGGGCTCAGATACGCAGTATTTT.

This chain links TRBV4-1 with TRBJ2-7, with D possibly matching TRBD2 (5 bases). CDR1 is MGHRA and CDR2 is YSYEKL in the germline V gene. The V and J ends lost 0 bases and 9 bases respectively, with 12 bases between them. The CDR3 length is 13 residues. CDR3 amino acids: CASSQDRGPAQYF. DNA of the CDR3: TGCGCCAGCAGCCAAGATCGAGGGCCGGCGCAGTACTTC.